A single sample is the source of the 9 T cell receptor beta chains below, sequenced in a study of blood T cell repertoires in COVID-19. Sequencing was performed with immunoSEQ multiplex PCR; in TCRdb, only in-frame clones are kept and a portion is missing. Here the sample spans some 170,000 clones, about 83% being singletons. Material: peripheral blood. The receptors originated from a woman in her 70s with COVID-19, enrolled during active disease.

The chain has TRBV6-2 or TRBV6-3 and TRBJ2-2; no clear D gene. Trimming pared 2 bases from V and 3 bases from J, leaving 4 bases between. The CDR3 length is 13 residues. Germline CDR1 is MNHEY and CDR2 is SVGEGT. The CDR3 protein is CASSYGDTGELFF. The CDR3 DNA follows: TGTGCCAGCAGTTACGGAGACACCGGGGAGCTGTTTTTT.

The J gene is TRBJ2-7, the V gene TRBV6-2 or TRBV6-3, with 9 bases matching TRBD2. Germline values: CDR1 MNHEY, CDR2 SVGEGT. Unmatched junction bases numbered 4, after V lost 0 bases and J lost 7 bases. This CDR3 comprises 14 residues. CDR3: CASSYSAGGREQYF. The CDR3 DNA is TGTGCCAGCAGTTACTCAGCGGGGGGACGAGAGCAGTACTTC.

The chain links TRBV15 to TRBJ2-7; D is undetermined. Trimming shortened V by 0 bases and J by 0 bases, and 9 bases separated the two germline ends. The germline V gene has CDR1 LNHNV and CDR2 YYDKDF (reference sequence). The CDR3 is made up of 15 amino acids. The DNA of the CDR3 is TGTGCCACCAGCAGAGATAGCCGGAGCTCCTACGAGCAGTACTTC. This codes for CATSRDSRSSYEQYF.

The chain combines TRBV27 with TRBJ2-3, with 9 bases fitting TRBD2. Trimming at V came to 5 bases and at J to 7 bases, leaving 7 bases not matched to a gene. Germline V gene data show CDR1 as MNHEY and CDR2 as SMNVEV (reference sequence). The CDR3 loop spans 14 amino acids. The CDR3 protein is CASSKAGGPYTQYF. The CDR3 DNA sequence: TGTGCCAGCAGTAAGGCGGGAGGGCCTTATACGCAGTATTTT.

V is TRBV6-5 and J is TRBJ1-3, with 9 bases that match TRBD1. CDR1 is MNHEY and CDR2 is SVGAGI in the germline V gene. The CDR3 is made up of 14 amino acids. The J segment lost 8 bases and the V segment lost 5 bases, leaving 7 bases of the junction unmatched. The CDR3 bases are TGTGCCAGCAGTCGGACAGGGGAGAAAGACACCATATATTTT. It translates to CASSRTGEKDTIYF.

The chain carries TRBV7-2 and TRBJ1-5; 7 bases match TRBD1. The germline CDR1 and CDR2 sequences are SGHTA and FQGNSA. Losses at the gene ends were 3 bases for V and 4 bases for J; bases not matched to a gene: 3. This CDR3 has 14 amino acids. CDR3 residues: CASSFGTDNQPQHF. DNA for the CDR3: TGTGCCAGCAGCTTCGGGACAGATAATCAGCCCCAGCATTTT.

This clone was seen only a few times. The CDR3 spells CASSRGQGSETQYF. As DNA, the CDR3 is TGTGCCAGCAGCCGCGGACAGGGATCAGAGACCCAGTACTTC. The V gene is TRBV7-6, the J gene TRBJ2-5, with 8 bases matching TRBD1. CDR1 and CDR2 from the germline V gene are SGHVS and FNYEAQ. There are 14 residues in the CDR3. The V segment lost 5 bases and the J segment 4 bases; nucleotides outside the gene matches: 6.

The rearrangement links TRBV28 to TRBJ2-7, with TRBD2 identical over 9 bases. CDR3 length: 18 amino acids. The V gene end was trimmed by 8 bases and the J gene end by 5 bases; junction bases not matched to a gene: 22. Germline V gene data show CDR1 as MDHEN and CDR2 as SYDVKM. The DNA for the CDR3 is TGTGCCAGCCCCCCTCCGGGCGGGAGGGCCATTCACATGAACGAGCAGTACTTC. It is translated as CASPPPGGRAIHMNEQYF.

This rearrangement joins TRBV29-1 to TRBJ2-7, with D possibly matching TRBD1 (6 bases). The CDR3 sequence is 12 residues long. V lost 6 bases and J 5 bases, leaving 14 bases between the germline ends. Germline V CDR1 and CDR2: SQVTM, ANQGSEA. The CDR3 DNA follows: TGCAGCGTCCCAGGGGTCTGGGACGAGCAGTACTTC. Protein: CSVPGVWDEQYF.